A selection of T cell receptor beta chains follows, all from one sample in a study of control samples from healthy donors and cancer patients. Libraries were prepared by immunoSEQ multiplex PCR; TCRdb keeps only in-frame clonotypes and omits some of them. The sample carries roughly 400,000 clones, about 93% recorded once. Input material: PBMCs. The receptors shown here come from a man between 35 and 55 years old with head and neck cancer. CDR3s include the opening cysteine and the closing phenylalanine or tryptophan.

TRBJ2-5,TRBV5-1,CASSPLRTEETQYF
TRBJ2-1,TRBV30,CARAVPVAVSTSGRIEQFF
TRBJ1-2,TRBV5-1,CASSLGGEDATYGYTF
TRBJ2-6,TRBV19,CASSMLRSGANVLTF
TRBJ2-5,TRBV5-1,CASSLAGRETQYF
TRBJ2-7,TRBV5-1,CASSLGLAGAGEQYF
TRBJ2-5,TRBV7-9,CASSSLGRGKEGETQYF
TRBJ2-7,TRBV5-3,CARSLETVEQYF
TRBJ1-5,TRBV11-2,CASSLEGSNQPQHF
TRBJ2-2,TRBV19,CASSIVRQYTGELFF
TRBJ1-5,TRBV5-8,CASSPLRGRSVQPQHF
TRBJ2-1,TRBV5-6,CTSSSWTEEQFF
TRBJ2-7,TRBV28,CASSFFWTVWEQYF
TRBJ2-7,TRBV28,CASSFGTGYDEQYF
TRBJ2-7,TRBV2,CASGQDSYEQYF
TRBJ1-6,TRBV7-2,CASSLATGYNSPLHF
TRBJ1-4,TRBV5-4,CASTAGNRDVLSEKLFF
TRBJ1-3,TRBV6-5,CASSLQGHSGNTIYF
TRBJ2-2,TRBV5-4,CASSSHPGTGNTGELFF
TRBJ1-1,TRBV4-2,CASSFQGDPEAFF
TRBJ2-5,TRBV19,CASSGTSGGPEETQYF
TRBJ2-1,TRBV19,CASSFRGLTNEQFF
TRBJ2-1,TRBV5-5,CASSLKSGTAYNEQFF
TRBJ2-7,TRBV19,CASSLDRGYEQYF
TRBJ1-1,TRBV7-2,CASSLPGQGEAFF
TRBJ1-2,TRBV7-8,CASSFYREGDYGYTF
TRBJ1-2,TRBV9,CASSVGYGGGYTF
TRBJ2-3,TRBV4-3,CASSQDLGSRGADTQYF
TRBJ2-2,TRBV30,CAWSLRLASGELFF
TRBJ1-2,TRBV19,CASSIPGEPNYGYTF
TRBJ2-3,TRBV6-1,CASSELAGVTDTQYF
TRBJ1-5,TRBV5-4,CASSLGVGGGQPQHF
TRBJ2-5,TRBV24-1,CATSAAGNQETQYF
TRBJ1-2,TRBV15,CATSTGRETYGYTF
TRBJ1-4,TRBV7-2,CASSLERGTGKLFF
TRBJ2-5,TRBV3-1/TRBV3-2,CASSLGTRGETQYF
TRBJ2-7,TRBV30,CAWSVTEEQYF
TRBJ1-1,TRBV5-1,CASSGQGELTEAFF
TRBJ1-4,TRBV5-1,CASSLAGQVEEKLFF
TRBJ2-3,TRBV5-1,CASSLATSGRSTDTQYF
TRBJ1-5,TRBV6-1,CASSEAGGGLNQPQHF
TRBJ1-1,TRBV5-1,CASGGGAGTEAFF
TRBJ2-6,TRBV5-1,CASSLAGANVLTF
TRBJ1-1,TRBV2,CASIGRAIEAFF
TRBJ2-5,TRBV30,CAWSVKRDTHLEYF
TRBJ2-2,TRBV6-5,CASSYSGQGARGELFF
TRBJ2-7,TRBV6-6,CATVGPEQYF
TRBJ1-2,TRBV12-5,CASGLVQGSRGNGYTF
TRBJ1-2,TRBV6-2/TRBV6-3,CASSHLRAGGSYGYTF
TRBJ2-1,TRBV7-2,CASSLWDAINEQFF
TRBJ1-6,TRBV11-2,CASSFAGVGNSPLHF
TRBJ2-7,TRBV5-1,CASSFNQGAHEQYF